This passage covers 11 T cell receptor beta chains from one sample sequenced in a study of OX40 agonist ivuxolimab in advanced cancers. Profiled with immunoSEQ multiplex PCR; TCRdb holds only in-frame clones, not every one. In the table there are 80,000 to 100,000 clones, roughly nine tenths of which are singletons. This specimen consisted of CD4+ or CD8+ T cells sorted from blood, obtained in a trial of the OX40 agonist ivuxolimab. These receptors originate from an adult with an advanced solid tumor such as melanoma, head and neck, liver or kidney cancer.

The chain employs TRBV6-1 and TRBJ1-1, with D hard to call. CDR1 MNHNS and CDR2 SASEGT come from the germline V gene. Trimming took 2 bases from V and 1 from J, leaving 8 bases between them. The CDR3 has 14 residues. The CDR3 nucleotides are TGTGCCAGCAGTGAAAAGAAGGGGAACACTGAAGCTTTCTTT. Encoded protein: CASSEKKGNTEAFF.

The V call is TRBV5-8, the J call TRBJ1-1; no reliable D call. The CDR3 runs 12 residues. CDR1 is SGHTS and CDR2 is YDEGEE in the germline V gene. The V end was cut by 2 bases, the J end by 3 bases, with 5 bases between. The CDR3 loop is CASSLWHTEAFF. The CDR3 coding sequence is TGTGCCAGCAGCTTATGGCACACTGAAGCTTTCTTT.

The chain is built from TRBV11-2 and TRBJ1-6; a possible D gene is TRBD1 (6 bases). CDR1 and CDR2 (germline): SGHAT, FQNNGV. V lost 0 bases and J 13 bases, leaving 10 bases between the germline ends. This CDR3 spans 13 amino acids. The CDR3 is CASSLERGVPLHF. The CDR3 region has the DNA TGTGCCAGCAGCTTAGAAAGGGGGGTGCCCCTCCACTTT.

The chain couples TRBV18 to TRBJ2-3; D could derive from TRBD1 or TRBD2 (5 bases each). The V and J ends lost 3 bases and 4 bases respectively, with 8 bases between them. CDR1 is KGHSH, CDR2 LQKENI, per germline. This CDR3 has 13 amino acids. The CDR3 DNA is TGTGCCAGCTCACCGGGGGAAGCAGATACGCAGTATTTT. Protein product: CASSPGEADTQYF. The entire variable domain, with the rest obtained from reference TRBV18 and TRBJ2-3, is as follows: NAGVMQNPRHLVRRRGQEARLRCSPMKGHSHVYWYRQLPEEGLKFMVYLQKENIIDESGMPKERFSAEFPKEGPSILRIQQVVRGDSAAYFCASSPGEADTQYFGPGTRLTVL.

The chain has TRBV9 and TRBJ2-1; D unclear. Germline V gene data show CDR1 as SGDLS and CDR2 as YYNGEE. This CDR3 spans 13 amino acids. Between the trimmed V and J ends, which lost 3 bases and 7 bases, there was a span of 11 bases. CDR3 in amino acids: CASSESLGNEQFF. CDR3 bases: TGTGCCAGCAGCGAGAGTCTAGGTAATGAGCAGTTCTTC.

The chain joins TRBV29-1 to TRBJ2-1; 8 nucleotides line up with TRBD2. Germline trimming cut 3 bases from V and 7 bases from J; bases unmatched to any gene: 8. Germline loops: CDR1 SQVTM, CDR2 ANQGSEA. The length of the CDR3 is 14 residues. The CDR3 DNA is TGCAGCGTTGAGCAGCCGGGAGGGCCGAATGAGCAGTTCTTC. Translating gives CSVEQPGGPNEQFF.

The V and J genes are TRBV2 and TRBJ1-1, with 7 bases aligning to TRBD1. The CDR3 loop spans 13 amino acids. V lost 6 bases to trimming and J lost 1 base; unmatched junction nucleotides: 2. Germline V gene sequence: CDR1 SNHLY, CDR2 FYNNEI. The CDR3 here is CASSRQGNTEAFF. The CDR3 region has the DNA TGTGCCAGCAGCCGACAGGGGAACACTGAAGCTTTCTTT.

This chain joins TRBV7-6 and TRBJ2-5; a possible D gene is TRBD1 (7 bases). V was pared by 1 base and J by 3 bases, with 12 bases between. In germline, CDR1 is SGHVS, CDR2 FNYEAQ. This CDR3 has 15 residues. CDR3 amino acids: CASSLGAGGKETQYF. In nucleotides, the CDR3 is TGTGCCAGCAGCTTAGGGGCAGGGGGGAAAGAGACCCAGTACTTC.

The CDR3 protein is CASSLRSRGAGYKKLFF. The CDR3 DNA is TGTGCCAGCAGTTTGAGGAGTAGGGGGGCCGGGTATAAAAAACTGTTTTTT. The rearrangement uses TRBV27 and TRBJ1-4, with a tentative D call TRBD1 (6 bases). The CDR3 is 17 residues long. In germline, CDR1 is MNHEY, CDR2 SMNVEV (reference sequence). V lost 3 bases, J lost 9 bases, and 23 bases lay in between.

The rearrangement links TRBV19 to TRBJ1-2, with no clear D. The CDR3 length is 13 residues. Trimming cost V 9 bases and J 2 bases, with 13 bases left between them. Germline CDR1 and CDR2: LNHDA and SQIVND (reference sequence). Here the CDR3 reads CASVGVGNYGYTF. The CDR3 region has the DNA TGTGCCAGCGTTGGCGTGGGGAACTATGGCTACACCTTC.

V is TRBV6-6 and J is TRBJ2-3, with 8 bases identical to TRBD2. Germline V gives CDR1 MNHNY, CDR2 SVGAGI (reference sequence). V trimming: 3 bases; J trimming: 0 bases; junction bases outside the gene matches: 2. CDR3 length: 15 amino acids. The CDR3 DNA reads TGTGCCAGCAGTTATAGCGGGGAGAGCACAGATACGCAGTATTTT. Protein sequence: CASSYSGESTDTQYF.